This is a list of T cell receptor beta chains from one sample in a study of cytomegalovirus exposure and HLA in healthy donors. TCRdb keeps only in-frame clones here, not all; method: immunoSEQ multiplex PCR. The sample shows some 130,000 clones, roughly 78% of them seen only once. The material sequenced was PBMCs. Every receptor here comes from a man in his forties in good health and CMV-seropositive. Both conserved end residues are part of each CDR3. The order of the fields is V gene, clone size, J gene, D gene, CDR3 protein, CDR3 DNA. A D gene is named only where the DNA matches it firmly. Size is omitted from some rows. Given values are once, few, many or a class for expanded clones.

TRBV28	once	TRBJ2-7	.	CASSFSAGEQYF	TGTGCCAGCAGTTTTTCCGCCGGGGAGCAGTACTTC
TRBV11-2	.	TRBJ2-3	TRBD2	CASSLSGDSTDTQYF	TGTGCCAGCAGCTTAAGCGGGGACAGCACAGATACGCAGTATTTT
TRBV7-9	.	TRBJ2-2	TRBD2	CASSPNGLADTGELFF	TGTGCCAGCAGCCCGAACGGACTAGCGGACACCGGGGAGCTGTTTTTT
TRBV28	.	TRBJ1-1	TRBD1	CASSQTGGNEAFF	TGTGCCAGCAGTCAGACAGGGGGCAATGAAGCTTTCTTT
TRBV27	.	TRBJ1-6	TRBD1	CASSLAGQGKSPLHF	TGTGCCAGCAGTTTAGCGGGACAGGGTAAATCACCCCTCCACTTT
TRBV30	once	TRBJ1-2	TRBD1	CAWSALRGLSGGYTF	TGTGCCTGGAGCGCACTCAGGGGGCTTTCGGGGGGCTACACCTTC
TRBV9	.	TRBJ1-2	TRBD1	CASSAGTGGDYGYTF	TGTGCCAGCAGCGCGGGGACAGGGGGAGACTATGGCTACACCTTC
TRBV27	.	TRBJ1-5	.	CASSFWGGNQPQHF	TGTGCCAGCAGTTTTTGGGGCGGCAATCAGCCCCAGCATTTT
TRBV6-4	.	TRBJ2-1	TRBD1	CASSDSGTEADEQFF	TGTGCCAGCAGTGACTCTGGGACAGAGGCCGATGAGCAGTTCTTC
TRBV7-8	.	TRBJ1-2	.	CASKAPDPRQGYTF	TGTGCCAGCAAGGCCCCTGACCCGCGGCAAGGCTACACCTTC
TRBV13	.	TRBJ1-1	.	CASSPTVNTEAFF	TGTGCCAGCAGCCCTACCGTGAACACTGAAGCTTTCTTT
TRBV2	.	TRBJ2-7	TRBD2	CASSDLAESSYEQYF	TGTGCCAGCAGTGATCTAGCGGAGAGCTCCTACGAGCAGTACTTC
TRBV10-1	few	TRBJ1-1	TRBD1	CASSANPGQGAGAFF	TGCGCCAGCAGTGCAAATCCGGGACAGGGGGCAGGAGCTTTCTTT
TRBV6-1	.	TRBJ2-7	.	CASRLYEQDF	TGTGCCAGCAGGCTCTACGAGCAGGACTTC
TRBV6-5	.	TRBJ2-5	.	CAATGNQETQYF	TGTGCCGCGACAGGTAACCAAGAGACCCAGTACTTC
TRBV29-1	.	TRBJ1-3	.	CSVERRVGNTIYF	TGCAGCGTTGAACGCCGGGTAGGAAACACCATATATTTT
TRBV6-1	.	TRBJ1-5	.	CASSDGGSGRNQPQHF	TGTGCCAGCAGTGACGGGGGGTCCGGGCGCAATCAGCCCCAGCATTTT